A selection of T cell receptor beta chains follows, all from one sample in a study of CD8+CD57+ T cells in acquired aplastic anemia. From the reads, TCRdb called clonotypes with MiXCR, one entry per CDR3 protein. Here the sample spans a few hundred thousand distinct CDR3 sequences, 82% being singletons. The sample taken for sequencing was sorted CD4+, CD8+, or CD8+CD57+ T cells (not recorded which) from PBMCs. The receptors originated from a human donor with aplastic anemia. Both conserved end residues are part of each CDR3. D genes are given only for firm matches. Clone size is given for some rows only: seen once, a few or many times, or a class if the clone is expanded.

CDR3,DNA,size,V,D,J
CASSGAGLEGNTTFF,TGTGCCAGCAGCGGGGCGGGTCTGGAAGGAAACACCACTTTCTTT,NA,TRBV9,NA,TRBJ1-1
CALDRQSGDGSQYF,TGTGCGCTGGATCGTCAGAGTGGAGACGGATCCCAGTATTTT,NA,TRBV7-3,NA,TRBJ2-3
CATSDRSLAGGLYNEQFF,TGTGCCACCAGTGACCGCTCCTTAGCGGGAGGGCTATACAATGAGCAGTTCTTC,NA,TRBV24-1,TRBD2,TRBJ2-1
CACSLHPDGTALSF,TGTGCCTGCAGCTTGCATCCAGACGGGACAGCCCTTTCCTTT,once,TRBV7-2,TRBD1,TRBJ2-3
CASSIARGWNNEHFF,TGTGCCAGTAGTATAGCGCGGGGATGGAACAATGAGCATTTCTTC,NA,TRBV19,NA,TRBJ1-1
CASSQAYSYTLGVLTF,TGTGCCAGCAGCCAAGCCTATAGCTACACTCTGGGAGTGCTGACTTTC,NA,TRBV7-9,NA,TRBJ2-6
CASSADGGSDTQPLHF,TGTGCCAGCAGCGCCGACGGCGGTTCCGATACGCAGCCTCTCCACTTT,once,TRBV7-8,NA,TRBJ1-6
CASSLTRGVDTHTQYF,TGTGCCAGCAGCTTAACTAGAGGGGTCGACACGCATACGCAGTATTTT,NA,TRBV7-8,NA,TRBJ2-3
CASSRAITGNTEAFF,TGTGCCAGCAGCCGCGCTATAACAGGGAACACTGAAGCTTTCTTT,NA,TRBV11-2,NA,TRBJ1-1
CASSLSGGGDYGSTF,TGTGCCAGCAGCTTGTCAGGGGGGGGAGACTATGGCTCAACCTTC,NA,TRBV7-9,TRBD1,TRBJ1-2
CASSLRSDDNTQYF,TGCGCCAGCAGCTTGCGTTCGGACGATAATACGCAGTATTTT,many,TRBV5-1,NA,TRBJ2-3